The TCR beta chain described here comes from a study of metastatic and nonmetastatic thyroid tumors. Background on the study: Both malignant and benign thyroid patients supplied peripheral blood and tumor or nodule tissue samples, across which the repertoires of these patients were then compared.

The V end was cut by 5 bases, the J end by 1 base, with 18 bases between. The CDR3 runs 15 residues. Germline V CDR1 and CDR2: DFQATT, SNEGSKA (reference sequence). Findings and limits, study-wide: It was reported that TCR beta diversity was significantly higher in malignant thyroid tumors than benign nodules, in blood and tumor.

Points on this clone: No antigen is known for it.

Among the patients, none had received any treatment before thyroid surgery. Original analysis: Built for papillary thyroid cancer, a distant-metastasis classifier drew on CDR3 differences across clinicopathological groups. TCRdb re-called clones from the PCR reads using MiXCR. TCRdb's processing, not the authors', yielded these V and J calls. The sample yields over 15,000 clones, approximately 29% seen once. The clonotype was recovered from a female donor with papillary thyroid cancer or a benign thyroid nodule (not recorded which). Some clones in this sample may be carry-over from other donors' samples. V gene TRBV20-1 combines with J gene TRBJ2-7; D may be TRBD2 (6 bases). Sequenced input: adjacent normal tissue. CDR3 amino acids: CSADGGTLQSYEQYF. CDR3 DNA: TGCAGTGCTGACGGCGGGACTTTACAATCCTACGAGCAGTACTTC.